The sequence of this TCR beta chain was determined in a study of tumor and adjacent non-tumor tissue in lung cancer. At the level of the study: Patients comprised about a dozen adenocarcinoma, a couple of squamous cell carcinoma and 1 small cell lung cancer. Findings and limits, study-wide: Compared with tumor, normal lung showed significantly lower TCR diversity.

A modified ARM-PCR protocol with three rounds of nested PCR amplified TCRbeta. TCRdb re-called the multiplex PCR reads through MiXCR, storing one row per CDR3 protein. The sample lists about 44,000 distinct CDR3 sequences; roughly 62% were seen once. With regard to this clonotype: Its antigen is unknown. Sequence at one end of the junction differs from germline and may be a read error.

Germline V gene lookup returns CDR1 KGHDR and CDR2 SFDVKD. The CDR3 runs to 16 residues. RNA was extracted from bulk tissue without any cell sorting. Distant lung tissue was collected more than 3 cm away from the tumor edge. Between August and November 2014, newly diagnosed, chemotherapy-naive lung cancer patients underwent thoracic surgery in China. J is TRBJ2-2 and V is TRBV24-1; 7 nucleotides align to TRBD2. The source material was distant non-tumor lung tissue. This receptor was identified in a woman in her thirties or forties with non-small cell lung cancer. DNA of the CDR3: TGTGTCACCAGTGATCCAGCGGGAACGAACACCGGGGAGCTGTTTTTT. Translating it yields CVTSDPAGTNTGELFF.